These T cell receptor beta chains were read from a single sample in a study of tumor-infiltrating lymphocytes in primary liver carcinoma. TCRdb itself ran the multiplex PCR reads through MiXCR, one entry per CDR3 protein. Among 100,000 or so distinct CDR3 sequences listed, roughly four fifths were seen once. Input material: liver tumor tissue from sampling region 3. The receptors come from a man aged 40-49 years with primary liver carcinoma and hepatitis B virus infection. Each CDR3 is given with its conserved first and last residue. A D gene is named only where the DNA matches it firmly. Clone size is not always given. Where it is, it says once, few, many or a class for expanded clones.

v_gene: TRBV28; d_gene: .; abundance: many; j_gene: TRBJ2-7; CDR3nt: TGTGCCAGCACTCTCGGAGGGGGGCAATACGAGCAGTACTTC; CDR3aa: CASTLGGGQYEQYF
v_gene: TRBV11-2; d_gene: TRBD1; abundance: .; j_gene: TRBJ2-6; CDR3nt: TGTGCCAGCTGCATGGGGGGAGACAGGGGCATTTCCCTCTCTGGGGCCAACGTCCTACCTTTC; CDR3aa: CASCMGGDRGISLSGANVLPF
v_gene: TRBV4-3; d_gene: TRBD1; abundance: .; j_gene: TRBJ2-1; CDR3nt: TGCGCCAGTAGCCAGGACAGGACCAACAATGAGCAGTTCTTC; CDR3aa: CASSQDRTNNEQFF
v_gene: TRBV4-1; d_gene: .; abundance: .; j_gene: TRBJ1-2; CDR3nt: TGCGCCAACAGCCTCGCGGGCCAGGGGAACGGTGGCTATACCTTC; CDR3aa: CANSLAGQGNGGYTF
v_gene: TRBV4-3; d_gene: .; abundance: .; j_gene: TRBJ1-2; CDR3nt: TGCGCCAGCAGCCAGGCAGGGGCAGGGAAGAACTGTGGCTACACATTC; CDR3aa: CASSQAGAGKNCGYTF
v_gene: TRBV12-3/TRBV12-4; d_gene: .; abundance: .; j_gene: TRBJ2-1; CDR3nt: TGTGCCAGCAGTTTGGGGCACGGAGATGTTAATGAGCAGTTCTTC; CDR3aa: CASSLGHGDVNEQFF
v_gene: TRBV19; d_gene: .; abundance: .; j_gene: TRBJ2-7; CDR3nt: TGTGCCAGTAGTAATGTAGCGAGACACTACGAGCAGTACTTC; CDR3aa: CASSNVARHYEQYF
v_gene: TRBV11-1; d_gene: .; abundance: once; j_gene: TRBJ1-5; CDR3nt: TGTGCCAGCAGCTCTGGACTGGGGGACAATCAGCCCCAACAATTT; CDR3aa: CASSSGLGDNQPQQF
v_gene: TRBV2; d_gene: .; abundance: few; j_gene: TRBJ2-5; CDR3nt: TGTGCCAGCATGATTCTATCCGAGACCCAGTACTTC; CDR3aa: CASMILSETQYF
v_gene: TRBV11-1; d_gene: .; abundance: .; j_gene: TRBJ2-1; CDR3nt: TGTGCCAGCAGCTTCCAGGGGCAACTGGACAATGAGCAGTTCTTC; CDR3aa: CASSFQGQLDNEQFF
v_gene: TRBV29-1; d_gene: .; abundance: .; j_gene: TRBJ1-2; CDR3nt: TGCAGCGTTGAATTAGCGGGGTTCTATGGCTGCACCTTC; CDR3aa: CSVELAGFYGCTF
v_gene: TRBV6-6; d_gene: TRBD1; abundance: .; j_gene: TRBJ1-3; CDR3nt: TGTGCCAGCAGTCTGACAGGGAATGGAAACACCATATATTTT; CDR3aa: CASSLTGNGNTIYF
v_gene: TRBV5-5; d_gene: .; abundance: .; j_gene: TRBJ2-2; CDR3nt: TGTGCCAGCAACTTGCGAGGGTTGGGCGCGAACTCTGGGGAGCTGTTTTTT; CDR3aa: CASNLRGLGANSGELFF
v_gene: TRBV6-2/TRBV6-3; d_gene: .; abundance: .; j_gene: TRBJ2-2; CDR3nt: TGTGCCAGCAGCGACATAGGGATTCGACTAGTCAACAGCGGGGAGCTGTTTTTT; CDR3aa: CASSDIGIRLVNSGELFF
v_gene: TRBV29-1; d_gene: .; abundance: medium-sized; j_gene: TRBJ1-1; CDR3nt: TGCAGCGCCGGGTACGGGCTGAACACTGAAGCTTTCTTT; CDR3aa: CSAGYGLNTEAFF
v_gene: TRBV6-2/TRBV6-3; d_gene: .; abundance: .; j_gene: TRBJ2-3; CDR3nt: TGTGCCAGCAGTTCGGCACTAGTGAGTAGGCAGTATTTT; CDR3aa: CASSSALVSRQYF
v_gene: TRBV10-3; d_gene: TRBD2; abundance: .; j_gene: TRBJ2-5; CDR3nt: TGTGCCACCATGCCAGGACTAGCGGTGGAGACCCAGTACTTC; CDR3aa: CATMPGLAVETQYF